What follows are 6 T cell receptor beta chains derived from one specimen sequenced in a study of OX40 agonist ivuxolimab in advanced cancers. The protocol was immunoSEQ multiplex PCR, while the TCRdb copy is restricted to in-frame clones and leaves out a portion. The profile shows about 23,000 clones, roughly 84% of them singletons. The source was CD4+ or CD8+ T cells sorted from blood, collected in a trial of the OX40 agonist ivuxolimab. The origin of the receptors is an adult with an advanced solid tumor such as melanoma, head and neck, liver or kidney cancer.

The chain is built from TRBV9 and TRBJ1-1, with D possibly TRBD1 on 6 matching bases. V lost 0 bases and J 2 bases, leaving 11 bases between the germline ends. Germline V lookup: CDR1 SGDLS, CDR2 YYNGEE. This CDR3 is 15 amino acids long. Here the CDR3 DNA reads TGTGCCAGCAGCGTAGAAGAGGGGGTAAACACTGAAGCTTTCTTT. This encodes CASSVEEGVNTEAFF.

CDR3 protein: CASSLYGGDWTGDNPGGTNEKLFF. DNA for the CDR3: TGTGCCAGCAGTTTATACGGAGGGGACTGGACAGGGGATAATCCCGGGGGAACTAATGAAAAACTGTTTTTT. The J gene is TRBJ1-4, the V gene TRBV27; 9 nucleotides line up with TRBD1. The germline V gene has CDR1 MNHEY and CDR2 SMNVEV (reference sequence). Unmatched junction bases numbered 25, after V lost 1 base and J lost 1 base. The CDR3 length is 24 residues. Variable domain in full (rest from reference TRBV27 and TRBJ1-4): EAQVTQNPRYLITVTGKKLTVTCSQNMNHEYMSWYRQDPGLGLRQIYYSMNVEVTDKGDVPEGYKVSRKEKRNFPLILESPSPNQTSLYFCASSLYGGDWTGDNPGGTNEKLFFGSGTQLSVL.

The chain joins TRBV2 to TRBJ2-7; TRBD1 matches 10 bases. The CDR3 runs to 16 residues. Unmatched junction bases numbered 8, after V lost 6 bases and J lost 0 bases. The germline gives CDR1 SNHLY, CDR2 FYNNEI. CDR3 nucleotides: TGTGCCAGCAGCTGGGACAGGGGAACGAACTCCTACGAGCAGTACTTC. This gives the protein CASSWDRGTNSYEQYF. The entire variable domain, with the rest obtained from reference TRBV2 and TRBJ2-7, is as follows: EPEVTQTPSHQVTQMGQEVILRCVPISNHLYFYWYRQILGQKVEFLVSFYNNEISEKSEIFDDQFSVERPDGSNFTLKIRSTKLEDSAMYFCASSWDRGTNSYEQYFGPGTRLTVT.

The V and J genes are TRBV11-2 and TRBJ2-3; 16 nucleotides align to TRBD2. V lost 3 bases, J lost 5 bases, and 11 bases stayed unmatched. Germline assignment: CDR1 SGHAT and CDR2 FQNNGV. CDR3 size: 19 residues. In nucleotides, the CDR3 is TGTGCCAGCAGCTTTACCGGGACTAGCGGGGGGGCTACTAAAGATACGCAGTATTTT. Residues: CASSFTGTSGGATKDTQYF.

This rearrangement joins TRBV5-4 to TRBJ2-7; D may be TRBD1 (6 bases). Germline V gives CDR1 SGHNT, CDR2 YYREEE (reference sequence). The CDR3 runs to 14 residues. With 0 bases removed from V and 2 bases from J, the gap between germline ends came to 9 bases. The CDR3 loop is CASSLGTAAYEQYF. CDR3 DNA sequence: TGTGCCAGCAGCTTGGGGACAGCCGCCTACGAGCAGTACTTC.

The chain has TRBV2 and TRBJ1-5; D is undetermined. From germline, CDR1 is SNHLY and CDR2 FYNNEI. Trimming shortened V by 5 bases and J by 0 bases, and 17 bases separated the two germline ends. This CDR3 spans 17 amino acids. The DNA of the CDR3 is TGTGCCAGCAGTCCCGTGGACGGTGCCGGTAGCAATCAGCCCCAGCATTTT. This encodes CASSPVDGAGSNQPQHF. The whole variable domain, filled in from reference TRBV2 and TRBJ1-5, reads EPEVTQTPSHQVTQMGQEVILRCVPISNHLYFYWYRQILGQKVEFLVSFYNNEISEKSEIFDDQFSVERPDGSNFTLKIRSTKLEDSAMYFCASSPVDGAGSNQPQHFGDGTRLSIL.